This T cell receptor beta chain was documented in a study of blood T cell repertoires in COVID-19. Clones were read by immunoSEQ multiplex PCR, and TCRdb kept only the in-frame ones, dropping some. The sample records some 290,000 clones, 90% being singletons. Patients of the Seattle cohort, enrolled during active infection, were followed longitudinally. V lost 6 bases to trimming and J lost 5 bases, with 14 bases between them. The CDR3 sequence is 14 residues long. Germline CDR1 and CDR2: SEHNR and FQNEAQ (reference sequence). Material for sequencing was peripheral blood. This sequence originates from a woman in her thirties with COVID-19, enrolled during active disease. The chain is built from TRBV7-9 and TRBJ2-1, with D hard to call. The CDR3 loop is CASRSGQSDNEQFF. The CDR3 nucleotides are TGTGCCAGCAGATCTGGGCAGTCGGACAATGAGCAGTTCTTC.